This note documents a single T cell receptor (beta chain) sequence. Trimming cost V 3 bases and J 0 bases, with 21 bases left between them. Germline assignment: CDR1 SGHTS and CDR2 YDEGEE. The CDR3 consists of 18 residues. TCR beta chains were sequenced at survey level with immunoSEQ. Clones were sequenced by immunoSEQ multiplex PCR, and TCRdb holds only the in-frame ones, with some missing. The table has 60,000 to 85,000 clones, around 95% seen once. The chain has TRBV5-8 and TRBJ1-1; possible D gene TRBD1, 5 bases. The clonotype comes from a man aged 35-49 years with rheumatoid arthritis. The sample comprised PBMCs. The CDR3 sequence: CASSWGYGSEGMNTEAFF. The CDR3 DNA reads TGTGCCAGCAGCTGGGGTTATGGGTCCGAGGGGATGAACACTGAAGCTTTCTTT.